The clone carrying this TCR beta chain was observed a single time. The sample comes from a study of blood T cell repertoires in COVID-19. Background on the study: The origin of the acute and convalescent COVID-19 samples was the United States, Italy and Spain. Sources were T cells, B-cell-depleted T cells, or PBMCs; the material itself was cDNA or gDNA.

Per the authors' pipeline: Reference gene primer amplification yielded estimated nucleated cell counts. The repertoire was sequenced with immunoSEQ multiplex PCR; TCRdb's copy has only in-frame clones and lacks some. The V and J calls and clone size come from that table; D and trimming were worked out from the DNA. Here the sample spans roughly 21,000 clones, approximately 83% being singletons. Germline V gives CDR1 SGHVS, CDR2 FQNEAQ. V was shortened by 5 bases and J by 2 bases, with 13 bases between the two germline ends. The CDR3 covers 15 residues. The specimen sequenced was peripheral blood. This TCR was sampled from a human donor in a cohort sampled during active COVID-19. This sequence joins TRBV7-8 and TRBJ2-1; tentatively, D is TRBD2 (6 bases). DNA for the CDR3: TGTGCCAGCAGCCCCGTACGGGGGACCTACAATGAGCAGTTCTTC. It codes for CASSPVRGTYNEQFF.